The rows below give T cell receptor beta chains drawn from one sample of a study of CXCR3-negative and CXCR3-positive naive CD8 T cells. TCRdb reprocessed the 5' RACE reads and keeps a single row for each CDR3 protein, giving no DNA. This sample lists around 140,000 distinct CDR3 sequences; its ten largest clones have about 0.3%. Sample: naive CXCR3- CD8+ T cells from blood. These receptors were collected from a human donor in good health. Some clones in this sample may be carry-over from other donors' samples. The CDR3 runs from the conserved cysteine through the conserved F or W. Fields, in order: J gene, V gene, CDR3 protein.

J gene: TRBJ2-5; V gene: TRBV15; CDR3 protein: CAAHGVQETQYF
J gene: TRBJ1-5; V gene: TRBV12-3/TRBV12-4; CDR3 protein: CASRHDRGGNQPQHF
J gene: TRBJ1-2; V gene: TRBV5-1; CDR3 protein: CASSDREPSAGYTF
J gene: TRBJ2-5; V gene: TRBV4-1; CDR3 protein: CASSPAYLRAGQETQYF
J gene: TRBJ1-5; V gene: TRBV29-1; CDR3 protein: CSVEHPKQAQPQHF
J gene: TRBJ2-1; V gene: TRBV2; CDR3 protein: CASRTDRGQTYNEQFF
J gene: TRBJ2-1; V gene: TRBV20-1; CDR3 protein: CSDSGHPSGNEQFF
J gene: TRBJ2-3; V gene: TRBV27; CDR3 protein: CASSLGQSPDTQYF
J gene: TRBJ2-1; V gene: TRBV7-2; CDR3 protein: CASSSPGTYNEQFF
J gene: TRBJ1-1; V gene: TRBV7-9; CDR3 protein: CASSFVGWKNTEAFF
J gene: TRBJ2-6; V gene: TRBV6-2/TRBV6-3; CDR3 protein: CASSQSSGANVLTF
J gene: TRBJ2-7; V gene: TRBV19; CDR3 protein: CASSRRLGSSYEQYF
J gene: TRBJ1-2; V gene: TRBV6-5; CDR3 protein: CASSYSSTETNYGYTF
J gene: TRBJ2-1; V gene: TRBV7-9; CDR3 protein: CASSYRTGSGGNNEQFF
J gene: TRBJ2-1; V gene: TRBV9; CDR3 protein: CASSARTFNEQFF
J gene: TRBJ2-1; V gene: TRBV6-5; CDR3 protein: CTSSYSGLPSDEQFF
J gene: TRBJ1-5; V gene: TRBV28; CDR3 protein: CASSLSSPEADQSNQPQHF
J gene: TRBJ2-1; V gene: TRBV15; CDR3 protein: CATSRERVGVASSYNEQFF
J gene: TRBJ1-6; V gene: TRBV7-9; CDR3 protein: CASSLATGGPSPLHF
J gene: TRBJ2-3; V gene: TRBV6-5; CDR3 protein: CASRRTETDTQYF
J gene: TRBJ2-7; V gene: TRBV7-9; CDR3 protein: CASSLATGSYEQYF
J gene: TRBJ1-2; V gene: TRBV7-9; CDR3 protein: CASSLFNTGARTYGYTF
J gene: TRBJ2-2; V gene: TRBV5-1; CDR3 protein: CASSHTGENTGELFF
J gene: TRBJ2-1; V gene: TRBV12-3/TRBV12-4; CDR3 protein: CASRRTADNEQFF
J gene: TRBJ2-2; V gene: TRBV28; CDR3 protein: CASRSIPENTGELFF
J gene: TRBJ1-2; V gene: TRBV29-1; CDR3 protein: CSVPDRGYGYTF
J gene: TRBJ2-1; V gene: TRBV20-1; CDR3 protein: CSAGFASSYNEQFF
J gene: TRBJ2-1; V gene: TRBV14; CDR3 protein: CASSPIAVNEQFF
J gene: TRBJ1-1; V gene: TRBV7-9; CDR3 protein: CASSYRDTEAFF
J gene: TRBJ2-7; V gene: TRBV6-1; CDR3 protein: CASSIKPGTGNEQYF
J gene: TRBJ2-6; V gene: TRBV28; CDR3 protein: CASSRQGDSGANVLTF
J gene: TRBJ2-5; V gene: TRBV12-3/TRBV12-4; CDR3 protein: CASSLWRNVIFQETQYF
J gene: TRBJ2-7; V gene: TRBV20-1; CDR3 protein: CSARDYREERFSYEQYF
J gene: TRBJ1-1; V gene: TRBV15; CDR3 protein: CAVRGGNTEAFF
J gene: TRBJ2-2; V gene: TRBV10-3; CDR3 protein: CAISESSSTGELFF
J gene: TRBJ2-1; V gene: TRBV5-1; CDR3 protein: CASSLLLTPNEQFF
J gene: TRBJ2-1; V gene: TRBV7-9; CDR3 protein: CASSPSGASGRGIDEQFF
J gene: TRBJ2-1; V gene: TRBV5-1; CDR3 protein: CASSLGDRAYNEQFF
J gene: TRBJ2-5; V gene: TRBV23-1; CDR3 protein: CASSQSRLADLQETQYF
J gene: TRBJ2-7; V gene: TRBV3-1; CDR3 protein: CASSQGTTTYEQYF
J gene: TRBJ2-5; V gene: TRBV27; CDR3 protein: CASSLRLADLRETQYF
J gene: TRBJ2-3; V gene: TRBV4-1; CDR3 protein: CASSQDLESARDTQYF
J gene: TRBJ2-5; V gene: TRBV28; CDR3 protein: CASSLRAPQETQYF
J gene: TRBJ1-1; V gene: TRBV21-1; CDR3 protein: CASSKAEEGREYTEAFF
J gene: TRBJ1-5; V gene: TRBV6-5; CDR3 protein: CASGGILNQPQHF
J gene: TRBJ2-1; V gene: TRBV5-6; CDR3 protein: CASSLELDVGRQFF
J gene: TRBJ2-7; V gene: TRBV29-1; CDR3 protein: CSVDLSGEQYF
J gene: TRBJ2-1; V gene: TRBV13; CDR3 protein: CASSLAYPGHKGDEQFF